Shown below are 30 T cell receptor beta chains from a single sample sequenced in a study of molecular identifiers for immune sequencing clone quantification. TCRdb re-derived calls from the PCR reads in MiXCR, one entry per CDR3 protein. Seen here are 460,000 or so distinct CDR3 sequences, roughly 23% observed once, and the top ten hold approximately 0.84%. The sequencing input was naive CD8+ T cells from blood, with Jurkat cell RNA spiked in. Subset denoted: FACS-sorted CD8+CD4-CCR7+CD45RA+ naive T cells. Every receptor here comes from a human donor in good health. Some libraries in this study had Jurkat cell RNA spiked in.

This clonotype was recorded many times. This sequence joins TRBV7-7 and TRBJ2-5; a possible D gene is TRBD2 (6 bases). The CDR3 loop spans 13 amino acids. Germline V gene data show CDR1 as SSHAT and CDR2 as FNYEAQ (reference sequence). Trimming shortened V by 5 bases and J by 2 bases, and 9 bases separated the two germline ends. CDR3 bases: TGTGCCAGCAGCCCTCGGGAGCAAGAGACCCAGTACTTC. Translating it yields CASSPREQETQYF.

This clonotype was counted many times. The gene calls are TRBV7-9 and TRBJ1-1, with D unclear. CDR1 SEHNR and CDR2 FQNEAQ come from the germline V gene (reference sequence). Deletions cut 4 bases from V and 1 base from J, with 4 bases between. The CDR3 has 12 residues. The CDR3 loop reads CASSWWNTEAFF. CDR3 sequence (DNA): TGTGCCAGCAGCTGGTGGAACACTGAAGCTTTCTTT.

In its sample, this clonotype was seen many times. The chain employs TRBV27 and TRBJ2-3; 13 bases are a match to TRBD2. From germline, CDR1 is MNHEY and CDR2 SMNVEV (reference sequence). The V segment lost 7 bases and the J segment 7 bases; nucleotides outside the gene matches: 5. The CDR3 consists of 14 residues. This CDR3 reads CASMGLAGRYTQYF. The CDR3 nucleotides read TGTGCCAGCATGGGACTAGCGGGACGTTATACGCAGTATTTT.

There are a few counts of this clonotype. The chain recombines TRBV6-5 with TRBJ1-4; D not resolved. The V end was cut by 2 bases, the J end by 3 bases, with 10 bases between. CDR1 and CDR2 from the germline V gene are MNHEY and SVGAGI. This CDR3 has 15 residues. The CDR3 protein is CASSYGRRPNEKLFF. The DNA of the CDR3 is TGTGCCAGCAGTTACGGGAGGCGGCCTAATGAAAAACTGTTTTTT.

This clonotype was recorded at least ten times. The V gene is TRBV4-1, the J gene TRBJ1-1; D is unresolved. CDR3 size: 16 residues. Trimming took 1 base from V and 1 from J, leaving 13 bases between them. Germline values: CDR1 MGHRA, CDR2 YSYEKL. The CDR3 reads CASSQASEWRNTEAFF. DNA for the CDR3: TGCGCCAGCAGCCAAGCGTCTGAATGGCGGAACACTGAAGCTTTCTTT.

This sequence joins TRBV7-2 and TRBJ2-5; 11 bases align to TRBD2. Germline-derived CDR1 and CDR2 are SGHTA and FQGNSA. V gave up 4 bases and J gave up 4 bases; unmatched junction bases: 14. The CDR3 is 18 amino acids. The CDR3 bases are TGTGCCAGCAGCTACCCTCCCGGAACTAGCGGGGGCTTAGAGACCCAGTACTTC. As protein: CASSYPPGTSGGLETQYF. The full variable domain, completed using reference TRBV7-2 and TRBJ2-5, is GAGVSQSPSNKVTEKGKDVELRCDPISGHTALYWYRQSLGQGLEFLIYFQGNSAPDKSGLPSDRFSAERTGGSVSTLTIQRTQQEDSAVYLCASSYPPGTSGGLETQYFGPGTRLLVL.

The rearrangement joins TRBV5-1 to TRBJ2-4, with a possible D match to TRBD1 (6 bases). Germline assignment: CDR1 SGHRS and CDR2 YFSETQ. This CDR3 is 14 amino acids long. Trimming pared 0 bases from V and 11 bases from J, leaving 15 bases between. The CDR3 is CASSLVGGNVVQYF. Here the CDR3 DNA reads TGCGCCAGCAGCTTGGTAGGGGGTAACGTCGTTCAGTACTTC.

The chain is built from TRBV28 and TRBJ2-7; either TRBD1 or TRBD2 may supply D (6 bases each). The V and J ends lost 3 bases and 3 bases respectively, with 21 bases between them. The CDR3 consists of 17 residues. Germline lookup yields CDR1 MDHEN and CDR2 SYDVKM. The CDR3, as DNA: TGTGCCAGCAGTTTGTCAGAACGGGGGCGATCTCTCTACGAGCAGTACTTC. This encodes CASSLSERGRSLYEQYF.

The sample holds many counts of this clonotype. The CDR3 coding sequence is TGCGCCAGCAGCCAAGGGGTGAGCAGGGCGCACGAGCAGTACTTC. Protein sequence: CASSQGVSRAHEQYF. The V call is TRBV4-3, the J call TRBJ2-7; possibly TRBD1 for D (5 bases). This CDR3 is 15 amino acids long. V was trimmed by 1 base and J by 5 bases, leaving 15 bases between them. CDR1 and CDR2 (germline): LGHNA, YSLEER.

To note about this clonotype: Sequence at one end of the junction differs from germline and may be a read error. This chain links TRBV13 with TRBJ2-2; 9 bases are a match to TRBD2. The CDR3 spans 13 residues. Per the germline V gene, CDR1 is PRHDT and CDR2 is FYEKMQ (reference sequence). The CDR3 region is CASSLLAGGGLFF. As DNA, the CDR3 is TGTGCCAGCAGCCTACTAGCGGGCGGGGGGCTGTTTTTT. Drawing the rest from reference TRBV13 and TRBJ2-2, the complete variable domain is AAGVIQSPRHLIKEKRETATLKCYPIPRHDTVYWYQQGPGQDPQFLISFYEKMQSDKGSIPDRFSAQQFSDYHSELNMSSLELGDSALYFCASSLLAGGGLFFGEGSRLTVL.

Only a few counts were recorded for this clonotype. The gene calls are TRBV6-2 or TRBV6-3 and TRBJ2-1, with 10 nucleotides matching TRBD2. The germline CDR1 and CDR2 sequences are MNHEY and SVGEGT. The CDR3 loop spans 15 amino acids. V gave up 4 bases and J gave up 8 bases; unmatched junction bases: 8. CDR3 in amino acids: CASSSPTSGDHEQFF. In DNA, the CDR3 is TGTGCCAGCAGTTCGCCCACTAGCGGGGACCATGAGCAGTTCTTC.

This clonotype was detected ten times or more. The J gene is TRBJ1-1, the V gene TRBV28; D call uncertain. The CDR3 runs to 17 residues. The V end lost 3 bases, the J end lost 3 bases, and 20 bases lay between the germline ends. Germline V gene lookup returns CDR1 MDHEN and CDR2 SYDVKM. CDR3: CASSFPYSGVGDTEAFF. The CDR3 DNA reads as TGTGCCAGCAGTTTTCCCTACAGCGGGGTCGGTGACACTGAAGCTTTCTTT.

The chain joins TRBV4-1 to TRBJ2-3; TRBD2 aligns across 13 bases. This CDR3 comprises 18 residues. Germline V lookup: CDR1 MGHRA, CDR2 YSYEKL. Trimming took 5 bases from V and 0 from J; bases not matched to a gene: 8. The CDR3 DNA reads TGCGCCAGCAGCACGGGACTAGCGGGACCCAGTAGCACAGATACGCAGTATTTT. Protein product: CASSTGLAGPSSTDTQYF.

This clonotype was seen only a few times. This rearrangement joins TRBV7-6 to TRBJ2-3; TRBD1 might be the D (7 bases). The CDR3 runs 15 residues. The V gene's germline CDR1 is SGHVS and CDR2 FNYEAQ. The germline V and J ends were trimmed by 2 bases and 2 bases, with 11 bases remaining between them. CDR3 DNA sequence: TGTGCCAGCAGCTTACGCGGGACAGACACAGATACGCAGTATTTT. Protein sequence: CASSLRGTDTDTQYF.

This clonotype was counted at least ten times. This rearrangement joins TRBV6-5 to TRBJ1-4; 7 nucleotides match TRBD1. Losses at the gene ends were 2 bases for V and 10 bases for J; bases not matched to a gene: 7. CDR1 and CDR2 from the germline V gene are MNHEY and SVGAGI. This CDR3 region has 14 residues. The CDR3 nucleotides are TGTGCCAGCAGTTACAGAGGGGGCGCAGGAAAACTGTTTTTT. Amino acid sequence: CASSYRGGAGKLFF.

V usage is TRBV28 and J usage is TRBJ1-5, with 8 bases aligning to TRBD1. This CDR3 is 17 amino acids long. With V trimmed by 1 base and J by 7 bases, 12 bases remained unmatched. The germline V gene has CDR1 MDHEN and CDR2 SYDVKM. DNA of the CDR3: TGTGCCAGCAGTTTATACCCAGACAGGGGCTCGGAGCAGCCCCAGCATTTT. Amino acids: CASSLYPDRGSEQPQHF.

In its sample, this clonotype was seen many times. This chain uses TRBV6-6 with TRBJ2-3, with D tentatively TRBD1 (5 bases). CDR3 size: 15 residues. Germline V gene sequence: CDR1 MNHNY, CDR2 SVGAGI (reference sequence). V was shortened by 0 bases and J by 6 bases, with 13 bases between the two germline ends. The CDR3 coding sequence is TGTGCCAGCAGTTACTCGTCCCAGGGATCGGATACGCAGTATTTT. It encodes CASSYSSQGSDTQYF.

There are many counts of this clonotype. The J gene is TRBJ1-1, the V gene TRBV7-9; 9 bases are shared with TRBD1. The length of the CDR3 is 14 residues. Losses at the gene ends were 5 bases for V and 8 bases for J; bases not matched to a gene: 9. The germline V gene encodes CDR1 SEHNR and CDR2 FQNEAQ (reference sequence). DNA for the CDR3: TGTGCCAGCAGCACCGAACAGGGGGCTGGAGAAGCTTTCTTT. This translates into CASSTEQGAGEAFF.

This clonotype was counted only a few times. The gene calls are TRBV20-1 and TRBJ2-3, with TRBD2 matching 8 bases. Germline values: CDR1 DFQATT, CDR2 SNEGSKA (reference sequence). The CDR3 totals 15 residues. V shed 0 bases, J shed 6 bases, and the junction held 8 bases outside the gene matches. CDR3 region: CSAREGSGAGDTQYF. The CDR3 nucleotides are TGCAGTGCTAGAGAAGGTAGCGGGGCCGGGGATACGCAGTATTTT.

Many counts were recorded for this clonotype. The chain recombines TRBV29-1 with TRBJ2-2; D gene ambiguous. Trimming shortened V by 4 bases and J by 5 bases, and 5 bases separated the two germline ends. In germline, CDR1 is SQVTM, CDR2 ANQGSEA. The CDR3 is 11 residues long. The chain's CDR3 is CSVARTGELFF. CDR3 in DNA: TGCAGCGTTGCGAGAACCGGGGAGCTGTTTTTT.

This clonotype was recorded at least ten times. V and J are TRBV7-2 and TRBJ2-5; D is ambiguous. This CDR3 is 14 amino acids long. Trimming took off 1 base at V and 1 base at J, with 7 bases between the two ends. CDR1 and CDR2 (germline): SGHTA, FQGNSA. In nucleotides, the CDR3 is TGTGCCAGCAGCTTAGTCCCGGTCCAAGAGACCCAGTACTTC. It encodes CASSLVPVQETQYF.

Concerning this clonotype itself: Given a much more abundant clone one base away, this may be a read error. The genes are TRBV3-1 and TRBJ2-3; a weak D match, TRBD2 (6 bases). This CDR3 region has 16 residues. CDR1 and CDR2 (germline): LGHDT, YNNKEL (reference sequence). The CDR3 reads CAGSQVALATTDTQYF. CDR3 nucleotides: TGTGCCGGCAGCCAAGTGGCTCTAGCGACCACAGATACGCAGTATTTT.

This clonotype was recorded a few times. Here the CDR3 reads CACKPEVPGETQYF. Here the CDR3 DNA reads TGTGCCTGTAAGCCGGAGGTCCCGGGAGAGACCCAGTACTTC. The V and J genes are TRBV12-3 or TRBV12-4 and TRBJ2-5; possible D gene TRBD2, 5 bases. Trimming pared 11 bases from V and 4 bases from J, leaving 20 bases between. The CDR3 contains 14 residues.

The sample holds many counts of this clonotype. Here the CDR3 reads CASSQDFTVGDNQPQHF. CDR3 nucleotide sequence: TGCGCCAGCAGCCAAGATTTTACAGTTGGGGACAATCAGCCCCAGCATTTT. This chain links TRBV4-1 with TRBJ1-5; D is unresolved. With 0 bases removed from V and 3 bases from J, the gap between germline ends came to 15 bases. Germline V gene lookup returns CDR1 MGHRA and CDR2 YSYEKL. The CDR3 runs to 17 residues.

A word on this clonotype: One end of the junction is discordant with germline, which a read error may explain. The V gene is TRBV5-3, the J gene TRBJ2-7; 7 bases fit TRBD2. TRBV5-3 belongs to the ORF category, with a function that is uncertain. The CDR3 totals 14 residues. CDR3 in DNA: TGTGCCAGCAGCTGGTTAGGCAGGGACTACGAGCGGTACTTC. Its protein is CASSWLGRDYERYF.

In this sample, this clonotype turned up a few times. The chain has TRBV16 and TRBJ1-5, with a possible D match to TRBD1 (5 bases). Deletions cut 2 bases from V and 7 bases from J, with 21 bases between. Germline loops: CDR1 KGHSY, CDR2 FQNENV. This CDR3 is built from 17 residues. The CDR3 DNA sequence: TGTGCCAGCAGCCAAAGGGACGGCCCAGTTGAAGAACAGCCCCAGCATTTT. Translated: CASSQRDGPVEEQPQHF. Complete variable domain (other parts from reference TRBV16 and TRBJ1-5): GEEVAQTPKHLVRGEGQKAKLYCAPIKGHSYVFWYQQVLKNEFKFLISFQNENVFDETGMPKERFSAKCLPNSPCSLEIQATKLEDSAVYFCASSQRDGPVEEQPQHFGDGTRLSIL.

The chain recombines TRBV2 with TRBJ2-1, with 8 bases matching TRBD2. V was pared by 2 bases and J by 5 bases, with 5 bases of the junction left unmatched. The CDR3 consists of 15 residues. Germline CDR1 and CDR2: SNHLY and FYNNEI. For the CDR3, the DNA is TGTGCCAGCAGTGAAAGGGTAGCGGGGAACAATGAGCAGTTCTTC. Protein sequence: CASSERVAGNNEQFF. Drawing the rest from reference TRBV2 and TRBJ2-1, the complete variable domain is EPEVTQTPSHQVTQMGQEVILRCVPISNHLYFYWYRQILGQKVEFLVSFYNNEISEKSEIFDDQFSVERPDGSNFTLKIRSTKLEDSAMYFCASSERVAGNNEQFFGPGTRLTVL.

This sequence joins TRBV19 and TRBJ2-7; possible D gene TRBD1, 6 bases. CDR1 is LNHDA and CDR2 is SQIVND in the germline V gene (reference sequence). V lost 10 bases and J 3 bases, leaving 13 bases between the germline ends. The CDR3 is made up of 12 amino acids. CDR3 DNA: TGTGCCACCTCAGAAGGGGGCTACGAGCAGTACTTC. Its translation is CATSEGGYEQYF.

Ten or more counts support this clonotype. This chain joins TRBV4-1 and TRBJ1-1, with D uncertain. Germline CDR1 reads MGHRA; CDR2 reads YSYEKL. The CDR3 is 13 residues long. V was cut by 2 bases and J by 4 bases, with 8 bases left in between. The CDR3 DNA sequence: TGCGCCAGCAGCCAATACCTCTCCACTGAAGCTTTCTTT. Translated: CASSQYLSTEAFF.

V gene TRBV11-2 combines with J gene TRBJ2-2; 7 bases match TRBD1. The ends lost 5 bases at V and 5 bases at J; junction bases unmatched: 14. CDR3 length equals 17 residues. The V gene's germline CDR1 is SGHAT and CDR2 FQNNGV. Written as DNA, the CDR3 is TGTGCCAGCAGCCCCAAAGACCCGGACAGGAGGACCGGGGAGCTGTTTTTT. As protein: CASSPKDPDRRTGELFF. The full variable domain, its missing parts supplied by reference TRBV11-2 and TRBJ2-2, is EAGVAQSPRYKIIEKRQSVAFWCNPISGHATLYWYQQILGQGPKLLIQFQNNGVVDDSQLPKDRFSAERLKGVDSTLKIQPAKLEDSAVYLCASSPKDPDRRTGELFFGEGSRLTVL.